These 11 T cell receptor beta chains were all obtained from the same sample, sequenced in a study of T cells expressing NK-cell markers. From its re-call of the 5' RACE reads, TCRdb lists each CDR3 protein once, without DNA. In total, the table holds roughly 350,000 distinct CDR3 sequences. Sequenced input: blood T cells: a sorted CD56 or NKG2C T cell subset, CD4+ or CD8+ T cells, or bulk PBMC T cells (not recorded which). These receptors were obtained from a man between 18 and 69 years old in good health.

V usage is TRBV29-1 and J usage is TRBJ2-7; TCRdb picks TRBD1, but there is no DNA to check that call. The germline V gene has CDR1 SQVTM and CDR2 ANQGSEA. This CDR3 contains 14 residues. The chain's CDR3 is CSVVSRKGGYEQYF.

V usage is TRBV5-4 and J usage is TRBJ2-7; TCRdb's D call, TRBD2, is unchecked because there is no DNA. The germline CDR1 and CDR2 sequences are SGHNT and YYREEE (reference sequence). The CDR3 has 14 residues. The CDR3 is CASSVTRGAYEQYF.

This sequence joins TRBV6-1 and TRBJ1-4; as DNA is missing, the TRBD1 call by TCRdb cannot be tested. The CDR3 length is 12 residues. CDR1 and CDR2 from the germline V gene are MNHNS and SASEGT. The chain's CDR3 is CASSRADEKLFF.

The CDR3 loop reads CASSGGGVGEKLFF. V gene TRBV5-5 combines with J gene TRBJ1-4; TCRdb calls TRBD1, which cannot be checked without DNA. Germline lookup yields CDR1 SGHKS and CDR2 YYEKEE (reference sequence). CDR3 length: 14 residues.

The chain has TRBV7-2 and TRBJ2-5; without DNA, the TCRdb call of TRBD2 cannot be checked. The CDR3 is 15 amino acids. CDR1 SGHTA and CDR2 FQGNSA come from the germline V gene. The CDR3 loop is CASSKGTSGAETQYF.

The rearrangement joins TRBV5-1 to TRBJ1-1; TCRdb's D gene call, TRBD1, goes unchecked for lack of DNA. This CDR3 contains 15 residues. Germline CDR1 is SGHRS and CDR2 is YFSETQ. The CDR3 loop is CASSLLTGVNTEAFF.

The chain carries TRBV28 and TRBJ2-3; the TRBD1 assignment by TCRdb is unverifiable without DNA. This CDR3 is built from 13 residues. Germline V gene data show CDR1 as MDHEN and CDR2 as SYDVKM. CDR3 region: CATLDRNTDTQYF.

The chain employs TRBV2 and TRBJ2-2; TCRdb names TRBD1, which stays unverified in the absence of DNA. CDR1 SNHLY and CDR2 FYNNEI come from the germline V gene. The CDR3 covers 15 residues. This CDR3 reads CASSDSGGLTGELFF.

The chain combines TRBV15 with TRBJ1-3. The CDR3 covers 13 residues. CDR1 is LNHNV and CDR2 is YYDKDF in the germline V gene (reference sequence). CDR3 sequence reads: CATSRQSGNTIYF.

CDR3 region: CASLGDRAYNEQFF. This sequence joins TRBV6-1 and TRBJ2-1; the TRBD1 assignment by TCRdb is unverifiable without DNA. This CDR3 spans 14 amino acids. Looked up from germline, CDR1 is MNHNS and CDR2 is SASEGT.

V and J are TRBV28 and TRBJ2-7; TCRdb's D gene call, TRBD1, goes unchecked for lack of DNA. The germline gives CDR1 MDHEN, CDR2 SYDVKM. The CDR3 length is 14 residues. The CDR3 reads CASHPQGLLDEQYF.